A single sample is the source of the 25 T cell receptor beta chains below, sequenced in a study of tumor-infiltrating lymphocytes in primary liver carcinoma. Unsorted whole blood yielded blood RNA, and germline DNA was extracted as well. TCR beta cDNA came from around 0.5 ug total RNA, primed with a constant-region primer. Three nested multiplex PCR rounds, a slightly modified ARM-PCR method, built the TCR beta libraries. The study ran its first two PCR rounds for approximately 11 cycles each, using TRBV1-TRBV30 forward primers and a C-beta reverse primer. TCRdb fed the multiplex PCR reads into MiXCR, producing one record per CDR3 protein. The sample shows about 210,000 distinct CDR3 sequences, almost 65% of them seen only once. Sequenced material: peripheral blood. The receptors stem from a woman aged 55-69 years with primary liver carcinoma and hepatitis B virus infection.

In this sample, this clonotype turned up a few times. The chain has TRBV28 and TRBJ2-2; 10 bases match TRBD2. Germline V CDR1 and CDR2: MDHEN, SYDVKM. CDR3 length: 16 residues. Trimming at V came to 4 bases and at J to 1 base, leaving 3 bases not matched to a gene. CDR3 in DNA: TGTGCCAGCAGTTCCCGGACTAGCGGGAACACCGGGGAGCTGTTTTTT. Protein sequence: CASSSRTSGNTGELFF.

Comments on this clonotype: A much larger clone is a single base away; this may be a read error. The CDR3 loop reads CASRTGTNSDQPQHF. CDR3 nucleotides: TGTGCCAGCCGCACCGGGACAAATAGCGATCAGCCCCAGCATTTT. V is TRBV6-5 and J is TRBJ1-5; TRBD1 might be the D (6 bases). The CDR3 sequence is 15 residues long. Germline CDR1 MNHEY, CDR2 SVGAGI.

This clonotype was seen at least ten times. The J gene is TRBJ2-5, the V gene TRBV10-3, with TRBD1 matching over 7 bases. Germline loops: CDR1 ENHRY, CDR2 SYGVKD. With V trimmed by 9 bases and J by 5 bases, 6 bases remained unmatched. The CDR3 covers 12 residues. The CDR3 here is CAIQGGGETQYF. The DNA for the CDR3 is TGTGCCATACAAGGGGGCGGCGAGACCCAGTACTTC.

This clonotype was seen only a few times. A much larger clone is a single base away; this may be a read error. The chain has TRBV13 and TRBJ2-7; maybe TRBD1 (6 bases). Germline assignment: CDR1 PRHDT and CDR2 FYEKMQ (reference sequence). CDR3 length equals 13 residues. The CDR3 nucleotides are TGTGCCAACAGCTTAGGGGGTGTGCGCGAGCAGTACTTC. Translating it yields CANSLGGVREQYF. Drawing the rest from reference TRBV13 and TRBJ2-7, the complete variable domain is AAGVIQSPRHLIKEKRETATLKCYPIPRHDTVYWYQQGPGQDPQFLISFYEKMQSDKGSIPDRFSAQQFSDYHSELNMSSLELGDSALYFCANSLGGVREQYFGPGTRLTVT.

Remarks on this clonotype: Given a much more abundant clone one base away, this may be a read error. This chain links TRBV6-1 with TRBJ2-3; D gene uncertain. V lost 2 bases, J lost 4 bases, and 7 bases lay in between. CDR1 is MNHNS, CDR2 SASEGT, per germline. The CDR3 extends over 13 amino acids. CDR3 bases: TGTGCCAGCAGTGAACTGAGCGCAGATACGCAGTATTTT. It is translated as CASSELSADTQYF.

Comment on this clonotype: The conserved phenylalanine or tryptophan is not found at the CDR3 terminus, so this likely reflects a read error. The chain joins TRBV29-1 to TRBJ2-3; TRBD1 aligns across 8 bases. CDR1 and CDR2 (germline): SQVTM, ANQGSEA. The CDR3 length is 14 residues. The DNA of the CDR3 is TGCAGCGTAGAACGGGACAGGCCCACAGATACACAGTATGTT. Its protein is CSVERDRPTDTQYV.

Concerning this clonotype: The junction does not match germline at one end; this may be a read error. This chain uses TRBV7-8 with TRBJ2-1; 13 positions match TRBD2. The CDR3 spans 17 residues. Germline assignment: CDR1 SGHVS and CDR2 FQNEAQ. The CDR3 nucleotides read TGTGCCAACAGCATAAAACTAGCGGGAGGGACCTACAATGAGCAGTTCTTC. Translated, it gives CANSIKLAGGTYNEQFF.

This clonotype is medium-sized by share. This rearrangement joins TRBV11-2 to TRBJ2-2, with 10 bases identical to TRBD2. CDR1 and CDR2 from the germline V gene are SGHAT and FQNNGV. V gave up 6 bases and J gave up 7 bases; unmatched junction bases: 14. CDR3 length equals 17 residues. The DNA of the CDR3 is TGTGCCAGCAGAGGGGGTAGCGGGAGGAATAGCGTCGGGGAGCTGTTTTTT. The encoded protein is CASRGGSGRNSVGELFF.

Points on this clonotype: Mismatch with germline at one junction end may stem from a read error. The chain employs TRBV6-1 and TRBJ1-1, with a possible D match to TRBD1 (6 bases). Germline V lookup: CDR1 MNHNS, CDR2 SASEGT. This CDR3 is 16 amino acids long. The CDR3 DNA sequence: TGTGCCAGCAGTGCGATAGTTTGGGGGCCGAACACTGAAGCTCTCTTT. Amino acid sequence: CASSAIVWGPNTEALF.

As regards this clonotype: Relative to the germline gene, one junction end is altered; a read error may explain this. The chain employs TRBV6-2 or TRBV6-3 and TRBJ2-2; TRBD2 might be the D (5 bases). The CDR3 totals 13 residues. Germline CDR1 MNHEY, CDR2 SVGEGT. CDR3 sequence: CAGSPSSLRTLFF. The CDR3 DNA reads as TGTGCCGGCAGTCCGTCTAGCTTACGGACGCTGTTTTTT.

This chain links TRBV28 with TRBJ1-2, with a possible D match to TRBD1 (6 bases). The CDR3 loop spans 16 amino acids. Germline CDR1 reads MDHEN; CDR2 reads SYDVKM. V was clipped by 5 bases and J by 1 base, with 17 bases between them. The CDR3 DNA reads TGTGCCAGCAGTGAGCAGAACAGGGTAAATAACTATGGCTACACCTTC. Translating it yields CASSEQNRVNNYGYTF.

With regard to this clonotype: Germline and junction disagree at one end, which may indicate a read error. J is TRBJ2-7 and V is TRBV5-1; tentatively, D is TRBD1 (6 bases). The CDR3 loop spans 14 amino acids. Germline V gene sequence: CDR1 SGHRS, CDR2 YFSETQ. The DNA for the CDR3 is TGCGCCAGCGGCTTGGTCAGGGGAGCTGGCGAGCAGTACTTC. This translates into CASGLVRGAGEQYF.

The chain is built from TRBV28 and TRBJ1-4; no reliable D call. The germline V gene has CDR1 MDHEN and CDR2 SYDVKM. V lost 7 bases and J lost 6, with 12 bases in between. The CDR3 covers 13 residues. DNA for the CDR3: TGTGCCAGCAACAGCTTATTAGATGAAAAACTGTTTTTT. Residues: CASNSLLDEKLFF.

A remark on this clonotype: A much larger clone is a single base away; this may be a read error. The J gene is TRBJ1-2, the V gene TRBV7-9, with D perhaps matching TRBD1 (5 bases). V was cut by 4 bases and J by 6 bases, with 9 bases left in between. The CDR3 contains 12 residues. Per germline, CDR1 SEHNR and CDR2 FQNEAQ (reference sequence). The CDR3 region is CASSSGRDGYTF. The CDR3 DNA sequence: TGTGCCAGCAGCTCAGGGCGGGATGGCTACACCTTC.

The J gene is TRBJ2-7, the V gene TRBV11-2, with D perhaps matching TRBD1 or TRBD2 (5 bases each). Germline V gives CDR1 SGHAT, CDR2 FQNNGV. Trimming cost V 7 bases and J 6 bases, with 22 bases left between them. The length of the CDR3 is 15 residues. The CDR3, as DNA: TGTGCCAGCATAGAATCCGGGGCAGTGACTGGCGAGCAGTACTTC. Translated: CASIESGAVTGEQYF.

The chain combines TRBV28 with TRBJ2-3; D gene unclear. Germline lookup yields CDR1 MDHEN and CDR2 SYDVKM. The CDR3 is made up of 17 amino acids. Trimming stripped 5 bases from V and 11 bases from J, with 29 bases between. The CDR3 is CASSGVRSSSQSGMQYF. The CDR3 nucleotides read TGTGCCAGCAGTGGCGTAAGGAGTTCCTCGCAGAGTGGTATGCAGTATTTT.

In this sample, this clonotype turned up a few times. DNA for the CDR3: TGTGCCACCAGTGATTCCGGGACAGGTAGCAATCAGCCCCAGCATTTT. This gives the protein CATSDSGTGSNQPQHF. This chain joins TRBV24-1 and TRBJ1-5; 8 bases are shared with TRBD1. CDR1 and CDR2 (germline): KGHDR, SFDVKD. CDR3 size: 16 residues. V gave up 2 bases and J gave up 0 bases; unmatched junction bases: 2.

This clonotype was observed once. A much larger clone differs by one base, so this may be a read error. Given the absence of the conserved phenylalanine or tryptophan at the CDR3 end, a read error is likely. The chain is built from TRBV12-3 or TRBV12-4 and TRBJ2-1; TRBD2 aligns across 14 bases. The CDR3 is made up of 18 amino acids. The junction had 14 bases not matched to a gene; V was cut back by 5 bases and J by 8 bases. The chain's CDR3 is CASSHPARTSGRNYEQFL. The CDR3 DNA reads as TGTGCCAGCAGTCACCCAGCCCGGACTAGCGGGAGGAACTATGAGCAGTTCCTC.

This clonotype occurred many times. V is TRBV6-1 and J is TRBJ2-7, with D uncertain. CDR1 is MNHNS and CDR2 is SASEGT in the germline V gene. Trimming removed 11 bases at V and 4 bases at J, with 21 bases between. This CDR3 contains 14 residues. The CDR3 reads CAAKQNPQNYEQYF. Written as DNA, the CDR3 is TGTGCCGCGAAACAGAATCCCCAAAATTACGAGCAGTACTTC.

Comment on this clonotype: A much more abundant neighbour one base away suggests this may be a read error. This rearrangement joins TRBV4-1 to TRBJ1-3; D is unclear. Germline V CDR1 and CDR2: MGHRA, YSYEKL. This CDR3 has 14 amino acids. Deletions cut 7 bases from V and 0 bases from J, with 10 bases between. The CDR3 loop is CASNQVGSGNTIYF. As DNA, the CDR3 is TGCGCCAGCAACCAGGTCGGCTCTGGAAACACCATATATTTT.

This clonotype has only one observation. A read error is likely, as this CDR3 ends without the conserved phenylalanine or tryptophan. This rearrangement joins TRBV29-1 to TRBJ2-7, with 7 bases aligning to TRBD1. Germline lookup yields CDR1 SQVTM and CDR2 ANQGSEA. V lost 7 bases and J lost 5; bases outside the gene matches: 8. The CDR3 runs 12 residues. CDR3 amino acids: CSDGDRPHEQYL. CDR3 DNA sequence: TGCAGCGATGGGGACAGACCCCACGAGCAGTACTTA.

The sample holds one count of this clonotype. J is TRBJ2-2 and V is TRBV6-1, with TRBD2 as a possible D gene (6 bases). There are 14 residues in the CDR3. V was shortened by 8 bases and J by 4 bases, with 14 bases between the two germline ends. Germline V gives CDR1 MNHNS, CDR2 SASEGT. The CDR3 DNA reads as TGTGCCAGCGGCGAGACTAGGGGCACCGGGGAGCTGTTTTTT. Amino acid sequence: CASGETRGTGELFF.

A word on this clonotype: This sequence may be a read error, since a much larger clone differs from it by one base. The rearrangement links TRBV6-2 or TRBV6-3 to TRBJ1-5, with D hard to call. CDR1 MNHEY and CDR2 SVGEGT come from the germline V gene. The CDR3 spans 17 residues. CDR3 protein: CANSYPSMGLGNQPQHF. CDR3 coding DNA: TGTGCCAACAGTTACCCCTCGATGGGCTTGGGCAATCAGCCCCAGCATTTT.

This clonotype was counted many times. The chain has TRBV14 and TRBJ1-6; D uncertain. This CDR3 is built from 11 residues. Germline CDR1 reads SGHDN; CDR2 reads FVKESK. The ends were cut back, 4 bases at V and 9 bases at J, with 4 bases in the middle. The CDR3 is CASSRPSPLHF. CDR3 DNA sequence: TGTGCCAGCAGCCGGCCTTCACCCCTCCACTTT.

A note on this clonotype: The junction departs from germline at one end; a sequencing error may be responsible. This chain uses TRBV28 with TRBJ2-7, with no clear D. Looked up from germline, CDR1 is MDHEN and CDR2 is SYDVKM. CDR3 size: 15 residues. The CDR3: CVSSPPDSDSYEQYF. In nucleotides, the CDR3 is TGTGTCAGCAGCCCCCCGGATTCGGACTCCTACGAGCAGTACTTC.